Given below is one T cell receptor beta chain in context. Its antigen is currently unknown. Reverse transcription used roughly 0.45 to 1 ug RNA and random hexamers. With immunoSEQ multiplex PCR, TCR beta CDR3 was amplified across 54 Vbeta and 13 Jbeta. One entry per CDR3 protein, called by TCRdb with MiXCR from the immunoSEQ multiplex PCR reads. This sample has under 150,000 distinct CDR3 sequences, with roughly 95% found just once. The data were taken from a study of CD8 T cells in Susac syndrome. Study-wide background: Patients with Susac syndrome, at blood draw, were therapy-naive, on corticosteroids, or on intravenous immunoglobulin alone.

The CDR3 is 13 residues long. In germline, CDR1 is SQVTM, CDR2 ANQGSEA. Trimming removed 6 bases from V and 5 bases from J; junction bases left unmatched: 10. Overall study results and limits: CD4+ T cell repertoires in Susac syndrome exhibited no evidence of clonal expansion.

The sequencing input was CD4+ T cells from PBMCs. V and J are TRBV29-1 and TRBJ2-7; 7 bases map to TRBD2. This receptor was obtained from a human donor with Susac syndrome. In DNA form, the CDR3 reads TGCAGCGTGGGGGGAGGGGAGCTTAACGAGCAGTACTTC. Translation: CSVGGGELNEQYF.